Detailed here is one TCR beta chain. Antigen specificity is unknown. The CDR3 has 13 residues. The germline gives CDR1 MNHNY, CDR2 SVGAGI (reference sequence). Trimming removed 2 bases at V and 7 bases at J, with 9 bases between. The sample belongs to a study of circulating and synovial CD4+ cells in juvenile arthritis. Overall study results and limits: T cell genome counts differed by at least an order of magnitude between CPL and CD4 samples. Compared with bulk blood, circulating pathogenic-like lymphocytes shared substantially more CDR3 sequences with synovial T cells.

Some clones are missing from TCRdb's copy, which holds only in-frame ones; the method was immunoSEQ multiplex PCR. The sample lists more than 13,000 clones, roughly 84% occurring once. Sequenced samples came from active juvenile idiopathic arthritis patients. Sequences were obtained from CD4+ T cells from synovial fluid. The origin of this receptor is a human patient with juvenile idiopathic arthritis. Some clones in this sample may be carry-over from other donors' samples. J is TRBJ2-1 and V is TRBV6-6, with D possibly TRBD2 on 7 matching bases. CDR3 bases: TGTGCCAGCAGTTACAGGGGGGGAAATGAGCAGTTCTTC. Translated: CASSYRGGNEQFF.